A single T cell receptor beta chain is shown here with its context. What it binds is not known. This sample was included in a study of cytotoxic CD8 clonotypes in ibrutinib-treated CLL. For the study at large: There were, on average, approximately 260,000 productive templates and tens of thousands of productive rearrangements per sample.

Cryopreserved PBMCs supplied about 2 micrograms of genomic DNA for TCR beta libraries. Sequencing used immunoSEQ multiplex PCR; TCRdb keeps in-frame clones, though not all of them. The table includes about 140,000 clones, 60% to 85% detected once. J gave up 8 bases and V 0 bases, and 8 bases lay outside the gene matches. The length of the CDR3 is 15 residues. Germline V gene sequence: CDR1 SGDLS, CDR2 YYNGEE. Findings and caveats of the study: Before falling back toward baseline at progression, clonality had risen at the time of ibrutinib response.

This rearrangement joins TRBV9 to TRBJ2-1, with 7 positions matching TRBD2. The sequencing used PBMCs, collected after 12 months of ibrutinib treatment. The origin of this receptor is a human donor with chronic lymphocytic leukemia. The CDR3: CASSVASGAAYEQFF. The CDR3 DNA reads TGTGCCAGCAGCGTAGCGAGCGGGGCGGCCTATGAGCAGTTCTTC.